The 23 T cell receptor beta chains presented below share a single source sample, sequenced in a study of identical twins. TCRdb reprocessed the 5' RACE reads via MiXCR and lists one record per CDR3 protein. The sample has a few hundred thousand distinct CDR3 sequences, roughly 15% seen once. This sample also belongs to another study, concerning yellow fever vaccine responses in identical twins.

The sequenced material came from CD4+ T cells sorted from blood. The origin of the receptors is a woman aged 18-29 years in good health.

This clonotype was counted only a few times. V and J are TRBV24-1 and TRBJ1-1, with 7 bases aligning to TRBD1. Germline trimming cut 6 bases from V and 6 bases from J; bases unmatched to any gene: 6. Germline assignment: CDR1 KGHDR and CDR2 SFDVKD. There are 13 residues in the CDR3. In nucleotides, the CDR3 is TGTGCCACCAGTTGGGGCCAGGGGGCTGAAGCTTTCTTT. Amino acids: CATSWGQGAEAFF.

This clonotype was observed a few times. The chain employs TRBV12-3 or TRBV12-4 and TRBJ1-3; the D gene is possibly TRBD1 (6 bases). V was pared by 5 bases and J by 9 bases, with 14 bases between. The length of the CDR3 is 13 residues. The CDR3 sequence: CASSHRVIGTIYF. DNA for the CDR3: TGTGCCAGCAGTCACAGGGTCATCGGCACCATATATTTT.

CDR3 sequence: CASSAQPGTSGRGEQYF. The CDR3 DNA reads as TGTGCCAGCAGTGCACAACCGGGGACTAGCGGGAGAGGCGAGCAGTACTTC. The chain carries TRBV6-1 and TRBJ2-7; TRBD2 aligns across 14 bases. The CDR3 sequence is 17 residues long. CDR1 MNHNS and CDR2 SASEGT come from the germline V gene. Trimming cost V 4 bases and J 6 bases; bases outside gene matches: 11.

The chain employs TRBV28 and TRBJ2-1; 9 bases are a match to TRBD2. CDR1 is MDHEN, CDR2 SYDVKM, per germline. V gave up 10 bases and J gave up 2 bases; unmatched junction bases: 3. This CDR3 comprises 13 residues. CDR3 coding DNA: TGTGCCAACAGCGGGGGGCCCTACAATGAGCAGTTCTTC. As protein: CANSGGPYNEQFF.

This clonotype was recorded a few times. The V and J genes are TRBV4-2 and TRBJ2-2; D might be TRBD1 (6 bases). Trimming shortened V by 8 bases and J by 5 bases, and 24 bases separated the two germline ends. Germline V CDR1 and CDR2: LGHNA, YNFKEQ. This CDR3 has 17 residues. CDR3 sequence (DNA): TGTGCCAGCGGACTTAAATCAGGGGTCCCAAGGACCGGGGAGCTGTTTTTT. Its translation is CASGLKSGVPRTGELFF.

This clonotype was seen only a few times. The rearrangement links TRBV13 to TRBJ2-3; 9 nucleotides align to TRBD2. The CDR3 loop spans 17 amino acids. CDR1 and CDR2 (germline): PRHDT, FYEKMQ (reference sequence). With 4 bases clipped from V and 2 bases from J, the junction kept 10 bases outside the gene matches. The CDR3 sequence: CASSYKSGLAFTDTQYF. CDR3 DNA sequence: TGTGCCAGCAGCTACAAATCGGGACTAGCTTTCACAGATACGCAGTATTTT.

The chain joins TRBV12-3 or TRBV12-4 to TRBJ2-1; 13 nucleotides match TRBD2. CDR3 size: 15 residues. V was pared by 7 bases and J by 5 bases, with 5 bases of the junction left unmatched. The CDR3 coding sequence is TGTGCCAGCACTAATGGACTAGCGGGAGACAATGAGCAGTTCTTC. As protein: CASTNGLAGDNEQFF.

This clonotype was picked up a small number of times. This chain connects TRBV6-1 to TRBJ2-3, with 9 nucleotides matching TRBD1. CDR3 length equals 16 residues. CDR1 MNHNS and CDR2 SASEGT come from the germline V gene. After removal of 5 bases from V and 3 bases from J, the junction contained 9 bases not matched to a gene. The CDR3 sequence: CASSPLGTGRTDTQYF. The CDR3 DNA follows: TGTGCCAGCAGTCCTTTAGGGACAGGGAGGACAGATACGCAGTATTTT.

In its sample, this clonotype was seen a few times. The V call is TRBV28, the J call TRBJ1-6; D remains ambiguous. In germline, CDR1 is MDHEN, CDR2 SYDVKM. Deletions cut 3 bases from V and 2 bases from J, with 8 bases between. The CDR3 extends over 15 amino acids. Here the CDR3 DNA reads TGTGCCAGCAGTTTGGCAGGTCCCTATAATTCACCCCTCCACTTT. It translates to CASSLAGPYNSPLHF.

The chain combines TRBV6-1 with TRBJ1-5; 9 nucleotides match TRBD1. Trimming removed 6 bases from V and 4 bases from J; junction bases left unmatched: 7. CDR3 length: 15 amino acids. The germline gives CDR1 MNHNS, CDR2 SASEGT. CDR3 DNA sequence: TGTGCCAGCAGCGCCCGGACAGGGGAGAATCAGCCCCAGCATTTT. This sequence encodes CASSARTGENQPQHF.

This clonotype occurred a few times. V and J are TRBV7-9 and TRBJ1-1; D is unclear. From germline, CDR1 is SEHNR and CDR2 FQNEAQ (reference sequence). The CDR3 is made up of 16 amino acids. The germline V and J ends were trimmed by 4 bases and 7 bases, with 22 bases remaining between them. The CDR3 sequence is CASSSQTQDLRVEAFF. In DNA form, the CDR3 reads TGTGCCAGCAGCTCACAAACCCAGGACCTCCGAGTTGAAGCTTTCTTT. The full variable domain, completed using reference TRBV7-9 and TRBJ1-1, is DTGVSQNPRHKITKRGQNVTFRCDPISEHNRLYWYRQTLGQGPEFLTYFQNEAQLEKSRLLSDRFSAERPKGSFSTLEIQRTEQGDSAMYLCASSSQTQDLRVEAFFGQGTRLTVV.

The chain has TRBV2 and TRBJ1-4; D perhaps matches TRBD1 (5 bases). The V end lost 4 bases, the J end lost 3 bases, and 9 bases lay between the germline ends. The CDR3 has 14 residues. Germline loops: CDR1 SNHLY, CDR2 FYNNEI. For the CDR3, the DNA is TGTGCCAGCAGTGCGGGGGTGGCTAATGAAAAACTGTTTTTT. Residues: CASSAGVANEKLFF.

This clonotype was detected only a few times. The chain carries TRBV7-9 and TRBJ1-2; 7 nucleotides align to TRBD1. This CDR3 comprises 15 residues. Germline lookup yields CDR1 SEHNR and CDR2 FQNEAQ (reference sequence). V lost 0 bases, J lost 7 bases, and 8 bases stayed unmatched. CDR3 coding DNA: TGTGCCAGCAGCTTAGCGATTGGAGGGGGCGGTGGCTACACCTTC. Protein product: CASSLAIGGGGGYTF.

V and J are TRBV20-1 and TRBJ2-7; D remains ambiguous. The CDR3 sequence is 11 residues long. The germline gives CDR1 DFQATT, CDR2 SNEGSKA (reference sequence). V was pared by 2 bases and J by 5 bases, with 7 bases between. The CDR3 protein is CSARRQHEQYV. The CDR3 nucleotides read TGCAGTGCTAGACGGCAGCACGAGCAGTACGTC.

CDR3 in amino acids: CASSNRGHEQYV. CDR3 in DNA: TGTGCCAGCAGTAACAGGGGCCACGAGCAGTACGTC. The chain combines TRBV14 with TRBJ2-7; 7 bases are a match to TRBD1. The CDR3 is 12 residues long. Germline CDR1 and CDR2: SGHDN and FVKESK. J was trimmed by 5 bases and V by 6 bases; bases with no gene match: 4.

The chain couples TRBV7-9 to TRBJ2-3; D gene ambiguous. Trimming stripped 3 bases from V and 2 bases from J, with 6 bases between. The V gene's germline CDR1 is SEHNR and CDR2 FQNEAQ (reference sequence). This CDR3 region has 13 residues. The DNA for the CDR3 is TGTGCCAGCAGCTTCGCCCACACAGATACGCAGTATTTT. Translated: CASSFAHTDTQYF.

This clonotype was observed a few times. The rearrangement links TRBV6-1 to TRBJ1-1; TRBD1 might be the D (6 bases). The CDR3 has 15 amino acids. Germline assignment: CDR1 MNHNS and CDR2 SASEGT. V gave up 4 bases and J gave up 3 bases, with 15 bases separating them. CDR3 coding DNA: TGTGCCAGCAGTGCCCAACAGGGTGTAGACACTGAAGCTTTCTTT. Translating gives CASSAQQGVDTEAFF.

This clonotype was detected a few times. The rearrangement uses TRBV29-1 and TRBJ2-1, with TRBD2 matching over 7 bases. Germline CDR1 is SQVTM and CDR2 is ANQGSEA. V was pared by 0 bases and J by 6 bases, with 5 bases of the junction left unmatched. This CDR3 is built from 14 residues. The CDR3 sequence: CSVEDPGGGNEQFF. CDR3 nucleotide sequence: TGCAGCGTTGAAGATCCGGGAGGAGGCAATGAGCAGTTCTTC.

This clonotype was observed once. The chain carries TRBV28 and TRBJ2-1, with 10 nucleotides matching TRBD2. V lost 4 bases to trimming and J lost 9 bases; unmatched junction nucleotides: 9. The CDR3 runs to 15 residues. Germline V gives CDR1 MDHEN, CDR2 SYDVKM. CDR3 DNA sequence: TGTGCCAGCAGTTCATCTAGCGGGAGTAAGGGTGAGCAGTTCTTC. Its protein product is CASSSSSGSKGEQFF.

The CDR3 loop is CSAGIGISNQPQHF. In DNA form, the CDR3 reads TGCAGTGCCGGGATAGGTATCAGCAATCAGCCCCAGCATTTT. This chain uses TRBV20-1 with TRBJ1-5, with D unclear. Germline V gene lookup returns CDR1 DFQATT and CDR2 SNEGSKA (reference sequence). The CDR3 has 14 residues. Trimming took 6 bases from V and 1 from J, leaving 13 bases between them.

The CDR3 sequence is CASSFPGQGTDTQYF. DNA for the CDR3: TGTGCCAGCAGTTTCCCGGGACAGGGGACAGATACGCAGTATTTT. The J gene is TRBJ2-3, the V gene TRBV12-3 or TRBV12-4, with 10 bases that match TRBD1. The CDR3 is 15 residues long. Trimming took 3 bases from V and 3 from J; bases not matched to a gene: 3.

This clonotype was seen repeatedly, ten times or more. This chain connects TRBV7-9 to TRBJ1-6; D ambiguous. V lost 4 bases to trimming and J lost 8 bases, with 9 bases between them. The CDR3 has 13 residues. Germline V gene data show CDR1 as SEHNR and CDR2 as FQNEAQ (reference sequence). The CDR3 here is CASSSPVDSPLHF. DNA of the CDR3: TGTGCCAGCAGCTCTCCGGTTGATTCACCCCTCCACTTT.

This clonotype was counted at least ten times. CDR3 sequence (DNA): TGTGCCAGCAGCTTCGGGGGCGGGGAGCTGTTTTTT. Protein product: CASSFGGGELFF. This chain links TRBV12-3 or TRBV12-4 with TRBJ2-2; weak D call: TRBD2 (6 bases). The germline V and J ends were trimmed by 6 bases and 7 bases, with 9 bases remaining between them. The CDR3 has 12 residues.